This T cell receptor beta chain was retrieved from a study of TIL therapy for anti-PD-1-resistant metastatic lung cancer. Time point of the sample: pre-treatment sample, taken before nivolumab and TIL therapy. The libraries were made with immunoSEQ v3. Assay used: immunoSEQ multiplex PCR; TCRdb lists only in-frame clones, some missing. The sample lists some 50,000 clones, about 80% occurring once. The sequence derives from a man in his 70s with non-small cell lung cancer. The sample here was blood, taken at baseline.

The CDR3: CASSFGAGVFSGANVLTF. The CDR3, as DNA: TGTGCCAGCAGCTTTGGGGCAGGGGTATTTTCTGGGGCCAACGTCCTGACTTTC. V gene TRBV5-4 combines with J gene TRBJ2-6; possibly TRBD1 for D (6 bases). Trimming stripped 2 bases from V and 1 base from J, with 16 bases between. CDR3 length equals 18 residues. Germline CDR1 is SGHNT and CDR2 is YYREEE (reference sequence).